Given below is one TCR beta chain in context. A read error may produce the germline difference seen at one junction end. Sequenced by immunoSEQ multiplex PCR; TCRdb stores in-frame clones only, minus some. This table has 150,000 to 200,000 clones, approximately 80% appearing once. Germline V gene data show CDR1 as SSHAT and CDR2 as FNYEAQ (reference sequence). The CDR3 spans 15 residues. The sample originates from a study of blood T cell repertoires in COVID-19. Study-level information: Sources were T cells, B-cell-depleted T cells, or PBMCs; the material itself was cDNA or gDNA.

Sequenced material: peripheral blood. The chain employs TRBV7-7 and TRBJ2-2; TRBD2 matches 12 bases. The receptor's source is a woman older than 75 with COVID-19, enrolled during active disease. This CDR3 is CASRATSGSSGELFF. The CDR3 coding sequence is TGTGCTAGCAGAGCGACTAGCGGGAGTTCCGGGGAGCTGTTTTTT.